This TCR beta chain was retrieved from a study of blood T cell repertoires in COVID-19. Overall study context: In each case, the material was cDNA or gDNA derived from T cells, B-cell-depleted T cells, or PBMCs.

Under the authors' procedure: The assay estimated nucleated cells by amplifying reference gene primers. The assay was immunoSEQ multiplex PCR, and TCRdb's table has in-frame clones only and misses some. D and trimming were read from the DNA, whereas the V and J calls and clone size are those reported in that table. The sample comprises approximately 210,000 clones, about 92% of which are singletons, and more than 0.95% rests with the top ten. The source is a man aged 25 to 40 with acute or convalescent COVID-19. Sequences were obtained from peripheral blood.

The CDR3 is CAWARDRGAGELFF. In nucleotides, the CDR3 is TGTGCCTGGGCTAGGGACAGGGGGGCCGGGGAGCTGTTTTTT. V gene TRBV30 combines with J gene TRBJ2-2; TRBD1 matches at 11 bases. The CDR3 is 14 amino acids. Germline V gene data show CDR1 as GTSNPN and CDR2 as SVGIG (reference sequence). V was clipped by 5 bases and J by 6 bases; unmatched bases: 5.